Below, one T cell receptor (beta chain) is given with its context. The data were obtained in a study of shared clonotypes between healthy human individuals. Data came from immunoSEQ multiplex PCR; TCRdb stores just in-frame clones and leaves some out. The top ten hold less than 15% of the sample, which has about 470,000 clones, roughly 80% seen once. V was shortened by 6 bases and J by 6 bases, with 8 bases between the two germline ends. The CDR3 length is 11 residues. Germline loops: CDR1 MDHEN, CDR2 SYDVKM. This chain joins TRBV28 and TRBJ1-1, with a possible D match to TRBD1 (6 bases). The receptor was derived from a woman in her 40s in good health. Some clones in this sample may be carry-over from other donors' samples. Sequencing was done on a sample of PBMCs. The CDR3 sequence is CASRSGAEAFF. The CDR3 DNA is TGTGCCAGCAGATCAGGGGCTGAAGCTTTCTTT.